A single sample gave rise to the 4 T cell receptor beta chains below, sequenced in a study of blood T cell repertoires in COVID-19 (dated by TCRdb to the early 2020s). The protocol used for the library was the immunoSEQ multiplex PCR assay. The source is immuneACCESS, and TCRdb retained only in-frame sequences with V and J called. Part of the clones is not carried over; for the studies checked, unresolved V genes explain less than half of this, and the remainder is unexplained. The table for this sample lists roughly 350,000 clones; around 87% of them were counted only once. Of the sample, under 11% is held by the ten largest clones. Sequencing was performed on peripheral blood. The receptors were gathered from a woman aged 25 to 39 with COVID-19, enrolled during active disease.

Comments on this clone: At one end, the junction sequence differs from germline, possibly due to a read error. The DNA of the CDR3 is TGTGCCAGCAGCCTAGAGGCTAGCGGGATAGGCAATGAGCAGTTCTTC. Its protein is CASSLEASGIGNEQFF. This sequence joins TRBV11-3 and TRBJ2-1; 9 bases are a match to TRBD2. Germline V gene data show CDR1 as SGHNT and CDR2 as YENEEA. The CDR3 loop spans 16 amino acids.

The chain employs TRBV30 and TRBJ2-5; TRBD2 is a possible D gene (6 bases). V was shortened by 3 bases and J by 5 bases, with 19 bases between the two germline ends. This CDR3 region has 15 residues. The V gene's germline CDR1 is GTSNPN and CDR2 SVGIG (reference sequence). This CDR3 is CAWSRPAGPEETQYF. The CDR3 DNA follows: TGTGCCTGGAGCCGTCCGGCGGGACCGGAGGAGACCCAGTACTTC.

The chain is built from TRBV15 and TRBJ1-5; D is undetermined. The germline V gene has CDR1 LNHNV and CDR2 YYDKDF (reference sequence). V was trimmed by 5 bases and J by 5 bases, leaving 10 bases between them. The CDR3 has 13 amino acids. CDR3 nucleotides: TGTGCCACCAGCCCGGTGAGATATCAGCCCCAGCATTTT. Its translation is CATSPVRYQPQHF. Full variable domain (missing parts from reference TRBV15 and TRBJ1-5): DAMVIQNPRYQVTQFGKPVTLSCSQTLNHNVMYWYQQKSSQAPKLLFHYYDKDFNNEADTPDNFQSRRPNTSFCFLDIRSPGLGDTAMYLCATSPVRYQPQHFGDGTRLSIL.

For the CDR3, the DNA is TGCGCCAGCATAACTAGCGGGAGGCCCGGGGAGCTGTTTTTT. It encodes CASITSGRPGELFF. V and J are TRBV23-1 and TRBJ2-2, with TRBD2 matching over 12 bases. TRBV23-1 is designated an ORF whose function remains uncertain. The CDR3 extends over 14 amino acids. Losses at the gene ends were 7 bases for V and 6 bases for J; bases not matched to a gene: 3.